The 5 T cell receptor beta chains below come from one sample, sequenced in a study of blood T cell repertoires in COVID-19. Produced via immunoSEQ multiplex PCR; TCRdb's table is partial and in-frame only. The data contain a few hundred thousand clones, roughly 77% of them seen just once; the ten biggest clones take up around 3.4%. The sample comprised peripheral blood. Receptors were obtained from a woman older than 75 with acute or convalescent COVID-19.

This chain joins TRBV2 and TRBJ2-7, with TRBD2 identical over 7 bases. The CDR3 loop spans 14 amino acids. Trimming cost V 7 bases and J 3 bases; bases outside gene matches: 9. Germline assignment: CDR1 SNHLY and CDR2 FYNNEI. CDR3 DNA: TGTGCCAGCAATGATCAGCGGGGAGTCTACGAGCAGTACTTC. Amino acids: CASNDQRGVYEQYF.

The V gene is TRBV30, the J gene TRBJ2-2; 8 bases fit TRBD2. Trimming at V came to 3 bases and at J to 6 bases, leaving 6 bases not matched to a gene. The CDR3 extends over 14 amino acids. Looked up from germline, CDR1 is GTSNPN and CDR2 is SVGIG (reference sequence). DNA of the CDR3: TGTGCCTGGAGAGACGGGAGGGGGGCCGGGGAGCTGTTTTTT. Translation gives CAWRDGRGAGELFF.

CDR3 nucleotides: TGTGCCAGTAGTATAGCTGCCCTCGACAGGCCGACCTACGAGCAGTACTTC. This sequence encodes CASSIAALDRPTYEQYF. The J gene is TRBJ2-7, the V gene TRBV19, with D maybe TRBD1 (6 bases). CDR1 is LNHDA and CDR2 is SQIVND in the germline V gene (reference sequence). The CDR3 covers 17 residues. The germline V and J ends were trimmed by 1 base and 2 bases, with 18 bases remaining between them.

The genes are TRBV7-9 and TRBJ1-5; D is perhaps TRBD1 (5 bases). Germline CDR1 is SEHNR and CDR2 is FQNEAQ (reference sequence). V was pared by 1 base and J by 2 bases, with 6 bases between. The length of the CDR3 is 14 residues. The CDR3 is CASSLGGGNQPQHF. CDR3 bases: TGTGCCAGCAGCTTAGGGGGGGGCAATCAGCCCCAGCATTTT.

The sample holds a few counts of this clone. V gene TRBV6-5 combines with J gene TRBJ1-1, with TRBD1 matching over 7 bases. The V segment lost 5 bases and the J segment 4 bases; nucleotides outside the gene matches: 4. There are 13 residues in the CDR3. Germline V CDR1 and CDR2: MNHEY, SVGAGI. CDR3 in amino acids: CASSRQGSTEAFF. The CDR3 DNA reads TGTGCCAGCAGTCGACAGGGCAGCACTGAAGCTTTCTTT.